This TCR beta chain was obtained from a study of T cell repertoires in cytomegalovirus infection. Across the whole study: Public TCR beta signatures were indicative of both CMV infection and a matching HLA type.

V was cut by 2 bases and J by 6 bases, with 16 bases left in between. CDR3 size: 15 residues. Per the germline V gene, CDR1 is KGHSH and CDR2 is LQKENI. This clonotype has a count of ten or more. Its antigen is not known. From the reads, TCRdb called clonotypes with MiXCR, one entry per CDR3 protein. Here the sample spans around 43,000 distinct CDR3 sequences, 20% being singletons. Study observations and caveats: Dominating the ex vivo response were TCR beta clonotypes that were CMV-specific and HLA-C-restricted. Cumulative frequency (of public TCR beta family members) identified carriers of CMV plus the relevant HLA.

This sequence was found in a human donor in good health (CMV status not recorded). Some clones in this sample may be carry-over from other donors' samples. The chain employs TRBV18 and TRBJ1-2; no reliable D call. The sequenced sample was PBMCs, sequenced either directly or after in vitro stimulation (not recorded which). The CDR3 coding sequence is TGTGCCAGCTCACCAAAACTGGACCCCCCTGATGGCTACACCTTC. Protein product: CASSPKLDPPDGYTF. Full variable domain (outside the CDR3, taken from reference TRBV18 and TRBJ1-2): NAGVMQNPRHLVRRRGQEARLRCSPMKGHSHVYWYRQLPEEGLKFMVYLQKENIIDESGMPKERFSAEFPKEGPSILRIQQVVRGDSAAYFCASSPKLDPPDGYTFGSGTRLTVV.